A selection of T cell receptor beta chains follows, all from one sample in a study of immune heterogeneity within non-small cell lung tumors. TCRdb reprocessed the multiplex PCR reads with MiXCR, giving one entry per CDR3 protein. The table shows under 5,500 distinct CDR3 sequences, with roughly 21% occurring only once. Material: lung tumor tissue. The receptors were gathered from a man aged 65 to 79 with non-small cell lung cancer. Each CDR3 is given with its conserved first and last residue. D genes are given only for firm matches. Size is stated for part of the rows, as once, few or many counts, or as a class when the clone is expanded.

size,V,D,J,DNA,CDR3
medium-sized,TRBV14,TRBD1,TRBJ2-3,TGTGCCAGCAGCCTGACAGGGACAGATACGCAGTATTTT,CASSLTGTDTQYF
medium-sized,TRBV30,.,TRBJ1-2,TGTGCCTGGAGCGGGTCTAACTATGGCTACACCTTC,CAWSGSNYGYTF
medium-sized,TRBV30,TRBD1,TRBJ2-4,TGTGCCTGGGGGATCGGGACAGGGGAAAACATTCAGTACTTC,CAWGIGTGENIQYF
medium-sized,TRBV27,TRBD2,TRBJ2-2,TGTGCCAGCACAACTAGCGGGATGGTGTCTGGGGAGCTGTTTTTT,CASTTSGMVSGELFF
.,TRBV18,TRBD2,TRBJ2-3,TGTGCCAGCTCACCTCCGACTAGCGGTTCCGGTACGCAGTATTTT,CASSPPTSGSGTQYF
few,TRBV5-6,TRBD2,TRBJ2-3,TGTGCCAGCAGCCGTAAAGGACTAGCGGGGGCCACAGATACGCAGTATTTT,CASSRKGLAGATDTQYF
.,TRBV20-1,TRBD1,TRBJ2-7,TGCAGTGCTCAAGACAGGGGGGATATCTACGAGCAGTACTTC,CSAQDRGDIYEQYF
.,TRBV7-2,.,TRBJ2-7,TGTGTCAGCAGCTTAAAATCCGGGGTTGAGCAGTACTTC,CVSSLKSGVEQYF
medium-sized,TRBV20-1,TRBD1,TRBJ2-7,TGCAGTGCTAGAGGGACAGGCGACTCCTACGAGCAGTACTTC,CSARGTGDSYEQYF
medium-sized,TRBV13,.,TRBJ1-1,TGTGCCAGCAGCCCGCGCACTGAAGCTTTCTTT,CASSPRTEAFF
.,TRBV19,.,TRBJ1-3,TGTGCCAGTAGTATGGGGCAAAGAGGAAACACCATATATTTT,CASSMGQRGNTIYF
few,TRBV20-1,.,TRBJ2-5,TGCAGTGCTAGACCAGGAGCCCTTGGGACCCAGTACTTC,CSARPGALGTQYF
.,TRBV5-6,TRBD1,TRBJ1-4,TGTGCCAGCAGCCGTCCCGGGACAGGCTTGGGAAAACTGTTTTTT,CASSRPGTGLGKLFF
few,TRBV6-9,.,TRBJ1-1,TGTGCCAGCAGTTACCAACAGGATCTGGGGGCTGAAGCTTTCTTT,CASSYQQDLGAEAFF
large,TRBV11-2,TRBD1,TRBJ1-6,TGTGCCAGCAGAAAGGGGGGACAGCTCTTTAATTCACCCCTCCACTTT,CASRKGGQLFNSPLHF
few,TRBV7-9,.,TRBJ2-2,TGTGCCAGCAGCCCCTATGACGGGGAGCTGTTTTTT,CASSPYDGELFF
medium-sized,TRBV12-3/TRBV12-4,TRBD1,TRBJ1-6,TGTGCCAGCAGTTTAGGTTCAGGGGGACGTTCACCCCTCCACTTT,CASSLGSGGRSPLHF
few,TRBV12-3/TRBV12-4,.,TRBJ1-5,TGTGCCAGCAGTTTGGGGATATATAGCAATCAGCCCCAGCATTTT,CASSLGIYSNQPQHF
few,TRBV20-1,.,TRBJ2-3,TGCAGTGCTAGTACCGGGAGTGGCGCAGATACGCAGTATTTT,CSASTGSGADTQYF
medium-sized,TRBV19,TRBD1,TRBJ1-6,TGTGCCAGTAGTATCGGGACAGGATCCTATAATTCACCCCTCCACTTT,CASSIGTGSYNSPLHF
.,TRBV19,TRBD2,TRBJ2-7,TGTGTCAGTAGCCGTAGCGGGAGAGGGTTCTACGAGCAGTACTTC,CVSSRSGRGFYEQYF
medium-sized,TRBV13,.,TRBJ1-1,TGTGCCAGCAGCCCCCGGGGGGGGCGGTTTGACACTGAAGCTTTCTTT,CASSPRGGRFDTEAFF
medium-sized,TRBV3-1,.,TRBJ2-7,TGTGCCAGCAGCCAAAATCCCACAGGGAGCCACGAGCAGTACTTC,CASSQNPTGSHEQYF